This passage covers 7 T cell receptor beta chains from one sample sequenced in a study of CD8+ T cells in alopecia areata. Extracted from the samples, RNA was reverse transcribed into cDNA to serve as the sequencing template. Sequencing used immunoSEQ multiplex PCR; TCRdb keeps in-frame clones, though not all of them. The sample includes 90,000 to 130,000 clones, roughly 55% seen only once; the top ten take about 23%. The sequenced material came from NKG2D-low CD8+ T cells sorted from blood. These TCRs come from a human donor with alopecia areata.

The genes are TRBV28 and TRBJ2-2; the match to TRBD2 covers 16 bases. The germline V gene encodes CDR1 MDHEN and CDR2 SYDVKM. The CDR3 sequence is 19 residues long. V was clipped by 6 bases and J by 1 base; unmatched bases: 8. The CDR3 nucleotides are TGTGCCAGCAGAATACCGGGACTAGCGGGAGGGATGAACACCGGGGAGCTGTTTTTT. This sequence encodes CASRIPGLAGGMNTGELFF.

In this sample, this clone turned up a few times. The chain employs TRBV29-1 and TRBJ2-7; tentatively, D is TRBD1 (6 bases). Per germline, CDR1 SQVTM and CDR2 ANQGSEA. Trimming stripped 4 bases from V and 3 bases from J, with 31 bases between. The CDR3 runs 19 residues. The CDR3 protein is CSVGDIQYNNLGRSYEQYF. CDR3 DNA sequence: TGCAGCGTTGGGGACATCCAGTACAACAACCTCGGGCGGAGCTACGAGCAGTACTTC.

This clone occurred a few times. Here the CDR3 DNA reads TGTGCCAGCGGTAGTACCGGGGAGCTGTTTTTT. Its translation: CASGSTGELFF. V gene TRBV6-5 combines with J gene TRBJ2-2; D gene unclear. This CDR3 contains 11 residues. Germline CDR1 and CDR2: MNHEY and SVGAGI. The V end lost 8 bases, the J end lost 5 bases, and 6 bases lay between the germline ends.

V gene TRBV6-1 combines with J gene TRBJ2-7; 7 bases are shared with TRBD2. Germline V gene sequence: CDR1 MNHNS, CDR2 SASEGT. This CDR3 comprises 14 residues. J was trimmed by 2 bases and V by 7 bases; bases with no gene match: 8. The DNA of the CDR3 is TGTGCCAGCACCAAGGGACTATTCGCCTACGAGCAGTACTTC. As protein: CASTKGLFAYEQYF.

This clone was seen a few times. The CDR3 ends on some other residue instead of the conserved phenylalanine or tryptophan, so this is likely a read error. No DNA is shown, since the ends of the CDR3 on it are uncertain; the CDR3 is the one TCRdb lists. The gene calls are TRBV30 and TRBJ2-7; TRBD2 was called by the table and not checked on the DNA. Germline V gives CDR1 GTSNPN, CDR2 SVGIG (reference sequence). The CDR3 contains 9 residues when both ends are counted. CDR3 loop: CAWNARDWD.

The V and J genes are TRBV6-1 and TRBJ2-5; D is unclear. V was pared by 3 bases and J by 1 base, with 6 bases between. Germline-derived CDR1 and CDR2 are MNHNS and SASEGT. The CDR3 is 13 amino acids. In nucleotides, the CDR3 is TGTGCCAGCAGTGATTGGCTCCAAGAGACCCAGTACTTC. It translates to CASSDWLQETQYF.

The rearrangement joins TRBV13 to TRBJ2-1, with 9 nucleotides matching TRBD2. The trim removed 6 bases at V and 3 bases at J, leaving 12 bases unmatched. The CDR3 has 17 residues. Germline V gene sequence: CDR1 PRHDT, CDR2 FYEKMQ (reference sequence). In DNA, the CDR3 is TGTGCCAGCAGTCTCGAATTCGCGGGAGGGCGCTACAATGAGCAGTTCTTC. This gives the protein CASSLEFAGGRYNEQFF.